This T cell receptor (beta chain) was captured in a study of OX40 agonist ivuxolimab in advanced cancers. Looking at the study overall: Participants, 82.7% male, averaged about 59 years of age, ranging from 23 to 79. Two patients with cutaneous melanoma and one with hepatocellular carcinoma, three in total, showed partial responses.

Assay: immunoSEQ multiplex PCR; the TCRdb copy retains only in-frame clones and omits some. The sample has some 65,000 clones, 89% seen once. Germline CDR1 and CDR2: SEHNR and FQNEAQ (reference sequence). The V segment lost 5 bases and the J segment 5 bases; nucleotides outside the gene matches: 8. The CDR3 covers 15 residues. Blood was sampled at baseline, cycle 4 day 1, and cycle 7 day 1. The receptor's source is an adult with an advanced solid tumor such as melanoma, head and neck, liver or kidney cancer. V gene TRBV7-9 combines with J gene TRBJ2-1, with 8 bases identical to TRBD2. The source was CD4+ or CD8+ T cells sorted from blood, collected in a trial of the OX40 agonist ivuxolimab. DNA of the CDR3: TGTGCCAGCAGCCCCCTGACTAGCGCTCACAATGAGCAGTTCTTC. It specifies CASSPLTSAHNEQFF.